A single sample is the source of the 16 T cell receptor beta chains below, sequenced in a study of beta chain features in type 1 diabetes. Expressed TCRB transcripts were sequenced because the isolated RNA had all been reverse transcribed beforehand. Data came from immunoSEQ multiplex PCR; TCRdb stores just in-frame clones and leaves some out. The sample yields hundreds of thousands of clones, roughly 30% seen once. The sample was naive CD4+ T cells from blood. The receptors come from a man between 18 and 29 years old in good health.

This sequence joins TRBV30 and TRBJ2-2; D is unresolved. The V gene's germline CDR1 is GTSNPN and CDR2 SVGIG (reference sequence). CDR3 length: 14 residues. V was cut by 4 bases and J by 1 base, with 10 bases left in between. CDR3 region: CAWTGDKNTGELFF. In DNA form, the CDR3 reads TGTGCCTGGACTGGAGACAAGAACACCGGGGAGCTGTTTTTT.

The rearrangement links TRBV7-9 to TRBJ2-7; TRBD1 or TRBD2 may be the D gene (5 bases each). CDR3 length: 11 amino acids. Germline V gene sequence: CDR1 SEHNR, CDR2 FQNEAQ (reference sequence). Between the trimmed V and J ends, which lost 1 base and 12 bases, there was a span of 10 bases. In nucleotides, the CDR3 is TGTGCCAGCAGCTTAGGGGCAGGGACGTACTTC. Its protein is CASSLGAGTYF.

This chain links TRBV6-5 with TRBJ2-7; 7 bases fit TRBD2. V shed 3 bases and J 9 bases; nucleotides not matched to a gene: 5. The CDR3 has 12 residues. Germline CDR1 is MNHEY and CDR2 is SVGAGI. CDR3 sequence (DNA): TGTGCCAGCAGTTATGGGAGCGGGGCGCAGTACTTC. Amino acid sequence: CASSYGSGAQYF.

The rearrangement uses TRBV30 and TRBJ1-5; D remains unclear. With 2 bases removed from V and 9 bases from J, the gap between germline ends came to 11 bases. Germline V gives CDR1 GTSNPN, CDR2 SVGIG (reference sequence). The CDR3 is made up of 12 amino acids. The CDR3 DNA reads as TGTGCCTGGAGTCTTCCCCCGGGGCCCCAGCATTTT. Protein: CAWSLPPGPQHF.

This chain uses TRBV5-6 with TRBJ2-5; D perhaps matches TRBD2 (5 bases). Trimming stripped 4 bases from V and 5 bases from J, with 12 bases between. The CDR3 has 13 amino acids. CDR1 is SGHDT, CDR2 YYEEEE, per germline. The CDR3 protein is CASSGGIQETQYF. The CDR3 nucleotides are TGTGCCAGCAGCGGAGGCATCCAGGAGACCCAGTACTTC.

The V and J genes are TRBV21-1 and TRBJ2-5; the table's D call, TRBD1, was not checked against the DNA. TRBV21-1 is an annotated pseudogene. There are 13 residues in the CDR3. CDR3: CASISGSRETQYF. CDR3 bases: TGTGCCAGCATCTCAGGGTCTCGAGAGACCCAGTACTTC.

The chain uses TRBV6-1 and TRBJ2-5, with D unresolved. CDR1 and CDR2 from the germline V gene are MNHNS and SASEGT. V was clipped by 8 bases and J by 6 bases, with 13 bases between them. The CDR3 totals 12 residues. CDR3 in DNA: TGTGCCAGCGGAAGTGTACTTCAGACCCAGTACTTC. This sequence encodes CASGSVLQTQYF.

The J gene is TRBJ2-2, the V gene TRBV4-3, with D unclear. V lost 0 bases, J lost 7 bases, and 15 bases lay in between. Germline V CDR1 and CDR2: LGHNA, YSLEER. The CDR3 length is 16 residues. The CDR3 DNA follows: TGCGCCAGCAGCCAAGATATCCCCTGGTTGAGCGGGGAGCTGTTTTTT. As protein: CASSQDIPWLSGELFF.

The sample holds a few counts of this clone. The chain couples TRBV6-6 to TRBJ1-1; no clear D gene. The length of the CDR3 is 10 residues. V was pared by 4 bases and J by 4 bases, with 1 base between. The germline V gene has CDR1 MNHNY and CDR2 SVGAGI (reference sequence). CDR3 coding DNA: TGTGCCAGCAGTTTCACTGAAGCTTTCTTT. This encodes CASSFTEAFF.

The gene calls are TRBV10-3 and TRBJ2-1; D gene uncertain. V lost 6 bases and J lost 0, with 9 bases in between. Germline V gene sequence: CDR1 ENHRY, CDR2 SYGVKD. This CDR3 contains 14 residues. The CDR3 region has the DNA TGTGCCATCAGGGTCCTCGTCTCCTACAATGAGCAGTTCTTC. Amino acid sequence: CAIRVLVSYNEQFF.

V is TRBV30 and J is TRBJ2-7, with a weak D call TRBD2 (5 bases). CDR1 is GTSNPN and CDR2 is SVGIG in the germline V gene (reference sequence). The V and J ends lost 5 bases and 2 bases respectively, with 13 bases between them. The CDR3 is 13 residues long. The CDR3: CAWGRTGTYEQYF. The CDR3 coding sequence is TGTGCCTGGGGCCGGACTGGAACCTACGAGCAGTACTTC.

This clone occurred a few times. The chain employs TRBV28 and TRBJ2-1; TRBD2 agrees at 14 bases. CDR1 MDHEN and CDR2 SYDVKM come from the germline V gene. The CDR3 loop spans 16 amino acids. With V trimmed by 6 bases and J by 6 bases, 7 bases remained unmatched. CDR3 amino acids: CASRGSGLAGANEQFF. The CDR3 DNA follows: TGTGCCAGCAGGGGGTCGGGACTAGCGGGAGCCAATGAGCAGTTCTTC. The full variable domain, its missing parts supplied by reference TRBV28 and TRBJ2-1, is DVKVTQSSRYLVKRTGEKVFLECVQDMDHENMFWYRQDPGLGLRLIYFSYDVKMKEKGDIPEGYSVSREKKERFSLILESASTNQTSMYLCASRGSGLAGANEQFFGPGTRLTVL.

The CDR3 bases are TGTGCCAGCAGCCGCGACAGGGGGGAATTCGAGCAGTACTTC. It yields the protein CASSRDRGEFEQYF. The chain carries TRBV4-2 and TRBJ2-7; 9 positions match TRBD1. Germline V gene sequence: CDR1 LGHNA, CDR2 YNFKEQ. The CDR3 sequence is 14 residues long. Trimming at V came to 4 bases and at J to 6 bases, leaving 7 bases not matched to a gene.

The chain has TRBV7-9 and TRBJ2-7; a weak D match, TRBD2 (5 bases). The CDR3 is made up of 15 amino acids. Looked up from germline, CDR1 is SEHNR and CDR2 is FQNEAQ (reference sequence). The V and J ends lost 5 bases and 9 bases respectively, with 23 bases between them. The CDR3 DNA sequence: TGTGCCAGCAGCCCCCAGCCGGGAATTCCGGATTTGCAGTACTTC. Encoded protein: CASSPQPGIPDLQYF.

This clone has just a few counts. The J gene is TRBJ2-7, the V gene TRBV7-9; TRBD2 matches 7 bases. The trim removed 3 bases at V and 4 bases at J, leaving 9 bases unmatched. The CDR3 has 15 amino acids. Germline V CDR1 and CDR2: SEHNR, FQNEAQ (reference sequence). The CDR3 reads CASSFLAGDLYEQYF. The CDR3 DNA reads as TGTGCCAGCAGCTTTCTCGCGGGAGACCTTTACGAGCAGTACTTC.

The rearrangement uses TRBV20-1 and TRBJ2-7; D not resolved. Per germline, CDR1 DFQATT and CDR2 SNEGSKA (reference sequence). V was pared by 5 bases and J by 6 bases, with 11 bases between. The CDR3 has 11 amino acids. The CDR3 loop is CSAPERGEQYF. The CDR3 nucleotides are TGCAGTGCTCCCGAACGTGGCGAGCAGTACTTC.